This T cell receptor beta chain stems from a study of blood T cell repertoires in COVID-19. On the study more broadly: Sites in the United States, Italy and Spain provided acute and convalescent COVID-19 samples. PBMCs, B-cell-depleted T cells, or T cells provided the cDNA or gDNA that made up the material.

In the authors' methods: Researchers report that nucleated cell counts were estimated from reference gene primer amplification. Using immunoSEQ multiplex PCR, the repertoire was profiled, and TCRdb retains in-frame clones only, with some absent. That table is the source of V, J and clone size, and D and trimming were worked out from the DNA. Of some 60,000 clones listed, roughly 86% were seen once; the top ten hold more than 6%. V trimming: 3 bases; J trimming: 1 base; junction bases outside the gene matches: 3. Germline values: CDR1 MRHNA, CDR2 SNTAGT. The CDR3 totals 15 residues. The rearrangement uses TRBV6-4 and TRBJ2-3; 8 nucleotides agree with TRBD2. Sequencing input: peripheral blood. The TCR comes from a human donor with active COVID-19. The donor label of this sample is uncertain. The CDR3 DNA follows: TGTGCCAGCAGTGAGGGAGCGGGAGGCACAGATACGCAGTATTTT. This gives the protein CASSEGAGGTDTQYF.